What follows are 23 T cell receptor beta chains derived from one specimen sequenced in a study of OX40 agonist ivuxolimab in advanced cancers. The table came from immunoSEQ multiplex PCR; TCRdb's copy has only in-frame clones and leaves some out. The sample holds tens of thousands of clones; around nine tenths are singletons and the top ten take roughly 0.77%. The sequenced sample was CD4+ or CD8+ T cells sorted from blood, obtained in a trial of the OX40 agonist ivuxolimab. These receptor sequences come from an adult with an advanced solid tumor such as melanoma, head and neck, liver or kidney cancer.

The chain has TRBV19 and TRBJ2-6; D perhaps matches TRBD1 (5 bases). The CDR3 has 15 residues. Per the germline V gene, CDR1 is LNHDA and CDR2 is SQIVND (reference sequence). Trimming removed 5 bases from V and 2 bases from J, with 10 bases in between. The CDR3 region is CASSPGQPGANVLTF. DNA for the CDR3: TGTGCCAGTAGTCCCGGACAACCTGGGGCCAACGTCCTGACTTTC.

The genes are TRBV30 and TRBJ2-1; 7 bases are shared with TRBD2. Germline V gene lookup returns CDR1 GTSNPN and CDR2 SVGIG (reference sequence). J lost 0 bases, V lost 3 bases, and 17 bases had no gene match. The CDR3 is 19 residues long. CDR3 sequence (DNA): TGTGCCTGGAGACCTCCGGGACTAAGGCCAGCTGGCTCCTACAATGAGCAGTTCTTC. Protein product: CAWRPPGLRPAGSYNEQFF.

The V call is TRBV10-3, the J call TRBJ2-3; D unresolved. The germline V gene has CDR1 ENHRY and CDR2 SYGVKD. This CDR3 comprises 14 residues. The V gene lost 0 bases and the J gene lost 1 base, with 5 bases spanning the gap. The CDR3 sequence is CAISESAGTDTQYF. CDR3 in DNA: TGTGCCATCAGTGAGTCCGCCGGCACAGATACGCAGTATTTT.

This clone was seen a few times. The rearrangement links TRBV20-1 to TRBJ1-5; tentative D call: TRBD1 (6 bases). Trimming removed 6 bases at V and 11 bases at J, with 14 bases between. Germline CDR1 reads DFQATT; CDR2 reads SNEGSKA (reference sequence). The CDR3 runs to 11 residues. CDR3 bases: TGCAGTGCCCGGTGGGACACGTCCCAGCATTTT. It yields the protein CSARWDTSQHF.

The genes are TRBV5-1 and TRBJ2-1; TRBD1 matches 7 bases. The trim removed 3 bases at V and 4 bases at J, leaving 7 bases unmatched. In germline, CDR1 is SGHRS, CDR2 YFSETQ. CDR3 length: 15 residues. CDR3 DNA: TGCGCCAGCAGCTACGGACAGGATTCATACAATGAGCAGTTCTTC. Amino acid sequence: CASSYGQDSYNEQFF.

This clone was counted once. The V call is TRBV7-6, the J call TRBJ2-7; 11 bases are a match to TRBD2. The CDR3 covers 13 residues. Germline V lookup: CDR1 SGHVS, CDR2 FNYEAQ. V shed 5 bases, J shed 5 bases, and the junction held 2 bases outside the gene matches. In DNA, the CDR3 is TGTGCCAGCAGCGGGGGACTAGCGGACGAGCAGTACTTC. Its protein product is CASSGGLADEQYF.

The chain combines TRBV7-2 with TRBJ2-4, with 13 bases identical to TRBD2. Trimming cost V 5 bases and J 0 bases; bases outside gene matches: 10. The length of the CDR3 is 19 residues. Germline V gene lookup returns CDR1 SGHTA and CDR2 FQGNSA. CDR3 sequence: CASSRSRTSGGLAKNIQYF. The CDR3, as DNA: TGTGCCAGCAGCCGTTCCAGGACTAGCGGGGGTCTAGCCAAAAACATTCAGTACTTC.

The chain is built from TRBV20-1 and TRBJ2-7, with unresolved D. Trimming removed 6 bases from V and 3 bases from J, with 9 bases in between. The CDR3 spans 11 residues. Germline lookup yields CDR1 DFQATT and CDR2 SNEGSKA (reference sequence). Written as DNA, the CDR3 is TGCAGTGCGTTGACTGACTACGAGCAGTACTTC. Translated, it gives CSALTDYEQYF.

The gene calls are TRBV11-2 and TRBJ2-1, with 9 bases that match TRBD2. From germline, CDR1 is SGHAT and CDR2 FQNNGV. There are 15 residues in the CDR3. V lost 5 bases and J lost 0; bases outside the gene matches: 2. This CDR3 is CASSQTSGSYNEQFF. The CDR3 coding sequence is TGTGCCAGCAGCCAGACTAGCGGCTCCTACAATGAGCAGTTCTTC.

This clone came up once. The CDR3 DNA sequence: TGTGCCAGCGGCTCCTGGGACAGGGATAACACCTTC. This codes for CASGSWDRDNTF. V and J are TRBV2 and TRBJ1-2; TRBD1 aligns across 9 bases. The CDR3 is 12 amino acids. V lost 8 bases, J lost 12 bases, and 10 bases stayed unmatched. Germline values: CDR1 SNHLY, CDR2 FYNNEI.

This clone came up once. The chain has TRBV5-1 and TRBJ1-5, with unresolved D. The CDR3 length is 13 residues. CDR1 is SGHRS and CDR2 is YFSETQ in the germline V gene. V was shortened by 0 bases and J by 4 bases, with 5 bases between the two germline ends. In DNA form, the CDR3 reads TGCGCCAGCAGCTTGGCCGAAAATCAGCCCCAGCATTTT. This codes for CASSLAENQPQHF.

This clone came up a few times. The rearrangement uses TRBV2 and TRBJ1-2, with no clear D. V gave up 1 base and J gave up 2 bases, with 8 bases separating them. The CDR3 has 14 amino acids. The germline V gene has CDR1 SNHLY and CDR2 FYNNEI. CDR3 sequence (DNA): TGTGCCAGCAGTGAAGGCAACGGAAACTATGGCTACACCTTC. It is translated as CASSEGNGNYGYTF.

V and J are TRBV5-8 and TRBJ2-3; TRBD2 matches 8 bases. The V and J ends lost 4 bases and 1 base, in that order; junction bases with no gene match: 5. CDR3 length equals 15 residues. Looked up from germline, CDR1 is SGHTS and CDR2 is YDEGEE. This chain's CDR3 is CASSPRGGRTDTQYF. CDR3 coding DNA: TGTGCCAGCAGCCCCCGGGGGGGCCGCACAGATACGCAGTATTTT.

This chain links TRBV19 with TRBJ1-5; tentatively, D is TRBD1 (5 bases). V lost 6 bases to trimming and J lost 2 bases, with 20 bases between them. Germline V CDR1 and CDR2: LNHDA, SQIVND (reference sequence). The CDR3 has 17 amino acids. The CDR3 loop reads CASRAQGVSVRNQPQHF. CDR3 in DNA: TGTGCCAGTAGGGCCCAAGGGGTCTCTGTACGCAATCAGCCCCAGCATTTT.

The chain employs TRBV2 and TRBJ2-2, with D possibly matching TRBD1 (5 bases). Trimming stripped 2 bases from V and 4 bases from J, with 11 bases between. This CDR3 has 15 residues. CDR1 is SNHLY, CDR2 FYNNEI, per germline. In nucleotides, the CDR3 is TGTGCCAGCAGTGAACAGGGCTGGAGCACCGGGGAGCTGTTTTTT. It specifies CASSEQGWSTGELFF.

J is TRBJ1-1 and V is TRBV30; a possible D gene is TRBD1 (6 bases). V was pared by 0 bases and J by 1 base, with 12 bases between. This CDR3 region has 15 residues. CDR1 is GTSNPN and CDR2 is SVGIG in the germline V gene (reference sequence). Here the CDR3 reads CAWSVRGRGNTEAFF. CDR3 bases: TGTGCCTGGAGTGTGCGGGGGCGGGGGAACACTGAAGCTTTCTTT. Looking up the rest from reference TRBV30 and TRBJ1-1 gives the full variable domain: SQTIHQWPATLVQPVGSPLSLECTVEGTSNPNLYWYRQAAGRGLQLLFYSVGIGQISSEVPQNLSASRPQDRQFILSSKKLLLSDSGFYLCAWSVRGRGNTEAFFGQGTRLTVV.

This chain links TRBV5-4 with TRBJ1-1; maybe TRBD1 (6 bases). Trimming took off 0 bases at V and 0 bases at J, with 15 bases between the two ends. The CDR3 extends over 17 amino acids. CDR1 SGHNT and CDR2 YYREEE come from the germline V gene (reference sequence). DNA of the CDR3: TGTGCCAGCAGCTTGGTCTTGACAGGCCAAATGAACACTGAAGCTTTCTTT. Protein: CASSLVLTGQMNTEAFF.

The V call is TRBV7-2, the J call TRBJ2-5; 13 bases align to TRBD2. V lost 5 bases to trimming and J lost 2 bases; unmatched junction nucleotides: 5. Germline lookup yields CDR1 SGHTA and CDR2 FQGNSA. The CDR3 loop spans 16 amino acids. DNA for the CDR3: TGTGCCAGCAGCCCGGGACTAGCGGGATGGCAAGAGACCCAGTACTTC. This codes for CASSPGLAGWQETQYF.

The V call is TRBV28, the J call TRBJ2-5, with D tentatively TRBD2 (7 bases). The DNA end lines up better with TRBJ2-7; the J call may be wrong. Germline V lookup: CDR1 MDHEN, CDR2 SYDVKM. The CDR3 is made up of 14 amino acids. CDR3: CASNSMVGGREQYF. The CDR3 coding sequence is TGTGCCAGCAACTCCATGGTGGGGGGGCGCGAGCAGTACTTC.

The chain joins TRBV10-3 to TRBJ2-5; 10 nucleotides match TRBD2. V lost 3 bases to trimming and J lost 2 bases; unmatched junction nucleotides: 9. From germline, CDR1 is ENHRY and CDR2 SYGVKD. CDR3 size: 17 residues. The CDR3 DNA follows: TGTGCCATCAGTGAACCCCAAGGACTAGCGGCACAAGAGACCCAGTACTTC. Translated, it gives CAISEPQGLAAQETQYF.

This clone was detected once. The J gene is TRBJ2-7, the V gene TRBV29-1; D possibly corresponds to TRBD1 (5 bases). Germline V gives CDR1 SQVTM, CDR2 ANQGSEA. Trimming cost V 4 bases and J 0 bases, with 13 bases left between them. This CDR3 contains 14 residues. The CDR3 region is CSVVVQGSSYEQYF. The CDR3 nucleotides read TGCAGCGTTGTAGTTCAGGGAAGCTCCTACGAGCAGTACTTC.

The CDR3 DNA reads TGTGCCAGCAGCGGCGGGAGTAACACTGAAGCTTTCTTT. Its protein is CASSGGSNTEAFF. The rearrangement joins TRBV11-2 to TRBJ1-1; D is uncertain. The CDR3 has 13 residues. With 5 bases removed from V and 2 bases from J, the gap between germline ends came to 9 bases. CDR1 and CDR2 from the germline V gene are SGHAT and FQNNGV.

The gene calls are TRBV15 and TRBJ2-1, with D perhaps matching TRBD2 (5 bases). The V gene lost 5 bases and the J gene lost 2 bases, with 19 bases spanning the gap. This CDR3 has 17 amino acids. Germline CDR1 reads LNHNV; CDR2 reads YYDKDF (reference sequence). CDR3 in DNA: TGTGCCACCAGCGGGGAGTGGGGTGAGCCTACCTACAATGAGCAGTTCTTC. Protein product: CATSGEWGEPTYNEQFF. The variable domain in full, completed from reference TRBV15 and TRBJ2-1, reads DAMVIQNPRYQVTQFGKPVTLSCSQTLNHNVMYWYQQKSSQAPKLLFHYYDKDFNNEADTPDNFQSRRPNTSFCFLDIRSPGLGDTAMYLCATSGEWGEPTYNEQFFGPGTRLTVL.